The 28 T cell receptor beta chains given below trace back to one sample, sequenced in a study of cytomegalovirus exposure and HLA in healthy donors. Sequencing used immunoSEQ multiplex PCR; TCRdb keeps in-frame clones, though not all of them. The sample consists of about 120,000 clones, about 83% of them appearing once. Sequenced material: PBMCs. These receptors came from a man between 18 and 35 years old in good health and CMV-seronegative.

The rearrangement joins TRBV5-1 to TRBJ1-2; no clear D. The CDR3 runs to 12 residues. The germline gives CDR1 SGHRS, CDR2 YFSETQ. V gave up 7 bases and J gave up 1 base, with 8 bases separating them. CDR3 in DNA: TGCGCCAGCGGGGAGAATAACTATGGCTACACCTTC. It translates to CASGENNYGYTF.

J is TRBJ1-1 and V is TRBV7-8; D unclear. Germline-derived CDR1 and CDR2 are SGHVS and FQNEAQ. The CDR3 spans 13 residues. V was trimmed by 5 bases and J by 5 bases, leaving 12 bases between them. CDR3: CASSLGVGTEAFF. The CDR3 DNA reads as TGTGCCAGCAGCCTCGGGGTCGGGACTGAAGCTTTCTTT.

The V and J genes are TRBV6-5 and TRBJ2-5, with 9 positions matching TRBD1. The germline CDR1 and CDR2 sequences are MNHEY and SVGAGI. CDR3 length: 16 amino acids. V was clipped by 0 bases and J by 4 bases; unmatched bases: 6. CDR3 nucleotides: TGTGCCAGCAGTTACTCGACAGGGGGGAAGAGAGAGACCCAGTACTTC. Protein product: CASSYSTGGKRETQYF.

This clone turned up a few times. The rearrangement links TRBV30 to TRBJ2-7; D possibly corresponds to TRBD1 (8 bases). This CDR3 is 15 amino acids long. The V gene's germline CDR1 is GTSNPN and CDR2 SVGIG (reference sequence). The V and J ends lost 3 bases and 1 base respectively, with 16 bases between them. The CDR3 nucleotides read TGTGCCTGGAGGGGGGGGACAGGCGGATCCTACGAGCAGTACTTC. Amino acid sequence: CAWRGGTGGSYEQYF.

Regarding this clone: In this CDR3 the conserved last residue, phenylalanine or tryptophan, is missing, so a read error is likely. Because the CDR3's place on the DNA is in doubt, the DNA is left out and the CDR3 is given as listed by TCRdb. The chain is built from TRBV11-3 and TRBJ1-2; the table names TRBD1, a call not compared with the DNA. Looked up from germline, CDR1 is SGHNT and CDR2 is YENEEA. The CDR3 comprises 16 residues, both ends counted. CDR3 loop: CASSLPRTGQGVFLPS.

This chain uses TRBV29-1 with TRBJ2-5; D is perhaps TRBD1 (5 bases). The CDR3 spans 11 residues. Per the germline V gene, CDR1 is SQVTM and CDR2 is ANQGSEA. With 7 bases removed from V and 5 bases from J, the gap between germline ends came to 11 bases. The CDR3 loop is CSAKQGETQYF. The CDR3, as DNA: TGCAGCGCAAAGCAGGGCGAGACCCAGTACTTC.

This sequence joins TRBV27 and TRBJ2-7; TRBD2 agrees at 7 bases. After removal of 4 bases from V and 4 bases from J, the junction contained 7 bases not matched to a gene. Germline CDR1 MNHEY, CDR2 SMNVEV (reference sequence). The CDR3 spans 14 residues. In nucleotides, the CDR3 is TGTGCCAGCAGTTCCCACGGGGGGAATTACGAGCAGTACTTC. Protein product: CASSSHGGNYEQYF.

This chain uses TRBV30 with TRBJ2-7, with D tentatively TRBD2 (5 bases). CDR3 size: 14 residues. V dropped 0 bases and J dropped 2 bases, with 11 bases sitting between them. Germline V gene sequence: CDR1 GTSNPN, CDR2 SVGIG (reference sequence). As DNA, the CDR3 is TGTGCCTGGAGTGTATCAGAGGGAACCTACGAGCAGTACTTC. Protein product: CAWSVSEGTYEQYF.

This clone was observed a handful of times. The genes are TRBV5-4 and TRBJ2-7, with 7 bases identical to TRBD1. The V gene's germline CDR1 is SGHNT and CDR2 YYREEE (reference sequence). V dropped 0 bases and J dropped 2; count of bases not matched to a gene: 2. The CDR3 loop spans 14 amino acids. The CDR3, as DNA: TGTGCCAGCAGCTTGGGCCAGGGGGCCTACGAGCAGTACTTC. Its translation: CASSLGQGAYEQYF.

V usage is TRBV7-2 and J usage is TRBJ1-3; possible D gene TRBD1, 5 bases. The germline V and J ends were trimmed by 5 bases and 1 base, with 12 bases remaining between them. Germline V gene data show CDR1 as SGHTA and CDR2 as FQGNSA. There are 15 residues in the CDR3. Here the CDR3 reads CASSPRGLSGNTIYF. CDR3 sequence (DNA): TGTGCCAGCAGCCCTAGGGGACTTTCTGGAAACACCATATATTTT.

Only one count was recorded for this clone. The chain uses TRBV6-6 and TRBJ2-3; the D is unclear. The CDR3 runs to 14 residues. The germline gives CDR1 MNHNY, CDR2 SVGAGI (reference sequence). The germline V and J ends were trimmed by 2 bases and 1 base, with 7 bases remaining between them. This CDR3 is CASSYGQGTDTQYF. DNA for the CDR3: TGTGCCAGCAGTTACGGGCAGGGCACAGATACGCAGTATTTT.

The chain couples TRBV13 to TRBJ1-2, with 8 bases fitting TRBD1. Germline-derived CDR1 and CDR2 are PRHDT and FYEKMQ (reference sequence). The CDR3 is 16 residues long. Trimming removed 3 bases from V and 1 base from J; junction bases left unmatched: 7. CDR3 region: CASSLAATGVNYGYTF. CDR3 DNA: TGTGCCAGCAGCTTGGCCGCGACAGGGGTTAACTATGGCTACACCTTC. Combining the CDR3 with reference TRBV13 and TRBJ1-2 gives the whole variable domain AAGVIQSPRHLIKEKRETATLKCYPIPRHDTVYWYQQGPGQDPQFLISFYEKMQSDKGSIPDRFSAQQFSDYHSELNMSSLELGDSALYFCASSLAATGVNYGYTFGSGTRLTVV.

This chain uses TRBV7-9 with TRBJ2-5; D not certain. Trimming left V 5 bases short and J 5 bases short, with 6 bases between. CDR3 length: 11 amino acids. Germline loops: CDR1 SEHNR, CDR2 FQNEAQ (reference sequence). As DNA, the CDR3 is TGTGCCAGCAGCCCCCATGAGACCCAGTACTTC. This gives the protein CASSPHETQYF.

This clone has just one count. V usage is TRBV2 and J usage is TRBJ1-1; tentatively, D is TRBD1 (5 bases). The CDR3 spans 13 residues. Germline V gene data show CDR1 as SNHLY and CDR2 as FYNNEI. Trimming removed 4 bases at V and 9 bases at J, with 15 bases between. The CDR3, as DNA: TGTGCCAGCAGTGGGATGGGGGGAGCTAAAGCTTTCTTT. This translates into CASSGMGGAKAFF.

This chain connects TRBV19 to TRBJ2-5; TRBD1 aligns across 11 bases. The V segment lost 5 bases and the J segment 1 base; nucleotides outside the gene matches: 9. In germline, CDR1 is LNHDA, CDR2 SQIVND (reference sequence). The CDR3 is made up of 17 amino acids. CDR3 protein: CASSPRSGTGGQETQYF. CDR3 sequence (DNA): TGTGCCAGTAGTCCCAGATCCGGGACAGGGGGCCAAGAGACCCAGTACTTC.

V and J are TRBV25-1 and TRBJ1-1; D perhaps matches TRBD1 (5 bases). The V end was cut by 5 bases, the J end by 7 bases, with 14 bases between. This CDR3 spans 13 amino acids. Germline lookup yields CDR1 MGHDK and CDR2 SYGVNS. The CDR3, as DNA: TGTGCCAGCAGTCGTCCAGGGTACGGTGAAGCTTTCTTT. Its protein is CASSRPGYGEAFF.

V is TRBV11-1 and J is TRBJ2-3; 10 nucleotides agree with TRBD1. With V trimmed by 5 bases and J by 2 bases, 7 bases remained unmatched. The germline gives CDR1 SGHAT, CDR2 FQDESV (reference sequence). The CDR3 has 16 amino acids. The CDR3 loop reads CASSLDRGPTTDTQYF. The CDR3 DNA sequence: TGTGCCAGCAGCCTCGACAGGGGGCCCACCACAGATACGCAGTATTTT.

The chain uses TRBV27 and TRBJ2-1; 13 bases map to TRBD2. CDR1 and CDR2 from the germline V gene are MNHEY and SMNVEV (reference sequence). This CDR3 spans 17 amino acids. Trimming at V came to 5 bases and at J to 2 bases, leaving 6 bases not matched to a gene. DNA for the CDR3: TGTGCCAGCAGTCCACGACTAGCGGGAGGAGCCTACAATGAGCAGTTCTTC. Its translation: CASSPRLAGGAYNEQFF.

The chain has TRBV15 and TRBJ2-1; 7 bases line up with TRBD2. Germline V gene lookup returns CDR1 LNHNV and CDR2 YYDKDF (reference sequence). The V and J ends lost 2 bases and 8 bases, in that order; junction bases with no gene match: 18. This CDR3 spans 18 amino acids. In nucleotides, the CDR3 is TGTGCCACCAGCAGACAGCTTGATGTGGGGGGAGGGGAAGATGAGCAGTTCTTC. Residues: CATSRQLDVGGGEDEQFF.

The CDR3 protein is CASSILQGANGYTF. The CDR3 region has the DNA TGTGCCAGTAGTATATTGCAGGGGGCTAATGGCTACACCTTC. The chain is built from TRBV19 and TRBJ1-2; TRBD1 aligns across 8 bases. V shed 2 bases, J shed 6 bases, and the junction held 5 bases outside the gene matches. CDR1 and CDR2 (germline): LNHDA, SQIVND (reference sequence). This CDR3 has 14 residues. Full variable domain (remainder filled in from reference TRBV19 and TRBJ1-2): DGGITQSPKYLFRKEGQNVTLSCEQNLNHDAMYWYRQDPGQGLRLIYYSQIVNDFQKGDIAEGYSVSREKKESFPLTVTSAQKNPTAFYLCASSILQGANGYTFGSGTRLTVV.

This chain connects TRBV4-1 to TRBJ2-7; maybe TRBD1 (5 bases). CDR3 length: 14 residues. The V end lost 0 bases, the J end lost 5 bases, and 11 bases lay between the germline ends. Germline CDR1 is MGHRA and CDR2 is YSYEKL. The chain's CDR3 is CASSQEAGIDEQYF. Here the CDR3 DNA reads TGCGCCAGCAGCCAAGAGGCAGGGATAGACGAGCAGTACTTC.

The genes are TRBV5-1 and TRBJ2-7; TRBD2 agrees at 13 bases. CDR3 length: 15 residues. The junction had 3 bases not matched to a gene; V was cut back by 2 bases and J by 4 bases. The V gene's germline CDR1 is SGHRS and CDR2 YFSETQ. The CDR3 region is CASSFGTSGAYEQYF. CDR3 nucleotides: TGCGCCAGCAGCTTTGGGACTAGCGGGGCTTACGAGCAGTACTTC.

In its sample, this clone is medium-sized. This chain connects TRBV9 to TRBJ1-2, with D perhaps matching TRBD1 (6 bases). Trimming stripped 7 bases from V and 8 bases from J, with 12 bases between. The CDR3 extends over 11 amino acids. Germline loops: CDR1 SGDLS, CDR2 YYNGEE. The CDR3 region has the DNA TGTGCCAGCGAATCCAGGGGCGGCTACACCTTC. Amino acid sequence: CASESRGGYTF. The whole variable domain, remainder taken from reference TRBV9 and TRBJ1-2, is DSGVTQTPKHLITATGQRVTLRCSPRSGDLSVYWYQQSLDQGLQFLIQYYNGEERAKGNILERFSAQQFPDLHSELNLSSLELGDSALYFCASESRGGYTFGSGTRLTVV.

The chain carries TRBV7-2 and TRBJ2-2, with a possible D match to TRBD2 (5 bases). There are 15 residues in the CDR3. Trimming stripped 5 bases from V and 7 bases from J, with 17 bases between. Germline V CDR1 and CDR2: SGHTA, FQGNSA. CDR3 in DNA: TGTGCCAGCAGCCTGACTATGGGAACTGTCGGGGAGCTGTTTTTT. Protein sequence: CASSLTMGTVGELFF.

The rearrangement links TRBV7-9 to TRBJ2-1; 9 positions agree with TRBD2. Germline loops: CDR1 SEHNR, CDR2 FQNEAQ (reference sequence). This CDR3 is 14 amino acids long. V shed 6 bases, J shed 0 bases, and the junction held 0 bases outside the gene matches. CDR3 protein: CASRTSGSYNEQFF. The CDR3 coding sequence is TGTGCCAGCAGGACTAGCGGCTCCTACAATGAGCAGTTCTTC.

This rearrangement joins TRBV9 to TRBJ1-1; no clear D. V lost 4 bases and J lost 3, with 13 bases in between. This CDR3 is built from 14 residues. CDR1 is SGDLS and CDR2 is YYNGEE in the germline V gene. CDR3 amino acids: CASSPHIRDTEAFF. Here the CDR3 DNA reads TGTGCCAGCAGCCCACACATCCGGGACACTGAAGCTTTCTTT. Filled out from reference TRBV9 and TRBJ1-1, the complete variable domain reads DSGVTQTPKHLITATGQRVTLRCSPRSGDLSVYWYQQSLDQGLQFLIQYYNGEERAKGNILERFSAQQFPDLHSELNLSSLELGDSALYFCASSPHIRDTEAFFGQGTRLTVV.

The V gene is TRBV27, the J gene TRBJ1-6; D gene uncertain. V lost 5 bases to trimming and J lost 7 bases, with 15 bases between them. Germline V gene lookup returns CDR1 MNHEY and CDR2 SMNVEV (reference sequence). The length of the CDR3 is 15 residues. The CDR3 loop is CASSPRGGRNSPLHF. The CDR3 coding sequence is TGTGCCAGCAGTCCCCGGGGAGGGAGGAATTCACCCCTCCACTTT.

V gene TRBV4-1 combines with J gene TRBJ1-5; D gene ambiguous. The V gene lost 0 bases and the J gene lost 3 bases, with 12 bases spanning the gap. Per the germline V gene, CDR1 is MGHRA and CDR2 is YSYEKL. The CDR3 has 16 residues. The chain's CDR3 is CASSQDLAVANQPQHF. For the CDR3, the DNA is TGCGCCAGCAGCCAAGATCTTGCCGTAGCCAATCAGCCCCAGCATTTT.